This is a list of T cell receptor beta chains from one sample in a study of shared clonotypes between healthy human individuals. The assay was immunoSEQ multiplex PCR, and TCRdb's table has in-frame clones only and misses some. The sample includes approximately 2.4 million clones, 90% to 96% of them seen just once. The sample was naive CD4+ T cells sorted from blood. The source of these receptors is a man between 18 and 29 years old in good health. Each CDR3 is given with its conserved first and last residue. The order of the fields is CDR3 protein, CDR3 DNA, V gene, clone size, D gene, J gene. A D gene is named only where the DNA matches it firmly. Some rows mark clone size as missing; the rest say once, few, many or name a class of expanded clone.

CASSAMRAGGNTDTQYF,TGTGCCAGCAGTGCGATGCGGGCGGGAGGGAACACAGATACGCAGTATTTT,TRBV6-1,NA,TRBD2,TRBJ2-3
CASSPTGAGETQYF,TGTGCCAGCAGCCCTACAGGGGCCGGAGAGACCCAGTACTTC,TRBV7-9,NA,TRBD1,TRBJ2-5
CASSLLISGANVLTF,TGTGCCAGCAGTTTACTTATTTCTGGGGCCAACGTCCTGACTTTC,TRBV27,NA,NA,TRBJ2-6
CASLEGASGEQYF,TGTGCCAGCCTCGAAGGAGCGTCGGGGGAGCAGTACTTC,TRBV5-4,NA,NA,TRBJ2-7
CASSRREYEKLFF,TGTGCCAGCAGCCGACGGGAGTATGAAAAACTGTTTTTT,TRBV6-5,NA,NA,TRBJ1-4
CASYGPLSTEAFF,TGTGCTAGTTACGGCCCCTTGTCCACTGAAGCTTTCTTT,TRBV12-5,NA,NA,TRBJ1-1
CASSDWGDYGYTF,TGCGCCAGCAGTGATTGGGGAGACTATGGCTACACCTTC,TRBV10-1,NA,NA,TRBJ1-2
CASSLEQGSYGYTF,TGCGCCAGCAGCTTGGAACAGGGATCCTATGGCTACACCTTC,TRBV5-1,NA,NA,TRBJ1-2
CASSPLRVAGNNEQFF,TGTGCCAGCTCACCCCTTAGGGTAGCAGGCAACAATGAGCAGTTCTTC,TRBV18,NA,NA,TRBJ2-1
CASSLSGLAVKNIQYF,TGTGCCAGCAGTTTATCAGGACTAGCGGTCAAAAACATTCAGTACTTC,TRBV27,NA,TRBD2,TRBJ2-4
CSGGVNIYNEQFF,TGCAGCGGCGGCGTAAATATCTACAATGAGCAGTTCTTC,TRBV29-1,NA,NA,TRBJ2-1
CASSYSERERQFF,TGTGCCAGCAGTTACTCTGAAAGGGAGAGGCAGTTCTTC,TRBV6-5,NA,NA,TRBJ2-1
CASSLDPGSSYNEQFF,TGTGCCAGCAGCTTAGATCCGGGGAGCTCCTACAATGAGCAGTTCTTC,TRBV7-2,NA,NA,TRBJ2-1
CASRQSGTGGTEAFF,TGTGCCAGCAGACAGTCCGGGACAGGGGGTACTGAAGCTTTCTTT,TRBV27,NA,TRBD1,TRBJ1-1
CASSLNRGLSYTF,TGTGCCAGTTCCCTAAACAGGGGATTGAGCTACACCTTC,TRBV2,NA,TRBD1,TRBJ1-2
CASSWGDSASYNSPLHF,TGTGCCAGCAGCTGGGGGGACAGCGCCTCCTATAATTCACCCCTCCACTTT,TRBV5-4,NA,TRBD1,TRBJ1-6
CASSVANSASTDTQYF,TGTGCCAGCAGCGTAGCGAATAGCGCGAGCACAGATACGCAGTATTTT,TRBV9,once,NA,TRBJ2-3
CATKRGTANSPLHF,TGTGCCACCAAGCGAGGGACAGCAAATTCACCCCTCCACTTT,TRBV6-5,NA,TRBD1,TRBJ1-6